The 2 T cell receptor beta chains reported below all come from one sample, sequenced in a study of post-analysis software for immune sequencing data. Libraries were made from TCR beta cDNA, and they carried unique molecular identifiers. A single record per CDR3 protein comes from TCRdb applying MiXCR to the PCR reads. The sample contains approximately 250,000 distinct CDR3 sequences, 36% of which appear only once. Study-wide findings and caveats: There were a handful of TRBV segments more frequent in patients than controls, and TRBV5-6, TRBV5-1 and TRBV20-1 were among them.

These TCRs are of unknown antigen specificity. Material: blood. Receptor source: a girl aged 5-17 years with multiple sclerosis.

This clonotype has ten or more counts. The rearrangement joins TRBV7-6 to TRBJ2-7, with 10 bases identical to TRBD2. Germline CDR1 is SGHVS and CDR2 is FNYEAQ. This CDR3 is built from 18 residues. The ends lost 1 base at V and 0 bases at J; junction bases unmatched: 9. The CDR3 DNA follows: TGTGCCAGCAGCTTAGATAGCGGGGGGCAAAGAATCTCCTACGAGCAGTACTTC. Translation: CASSLDSGGQRISYEQYF.

Worth noting for this clonotype: A read error may be the cause here, since a much bigger clone is one base away. The chain uses TRBV12-3 or TRBV12-4 and TRBJ2-5; 7 bases fit TRBD2. V was pared by 5 bases and J by 4 bases, with 10 bases of the junction left unmatched. This CDR3 has 15 amino acids. CDR3 sequence reads: CASSLLGGSGETQYF. The CDR3 nucleotides are TGTGCCAGCAGTCTCCTCGGGGGGTCGGGAGAGACCCAGTACTTC.